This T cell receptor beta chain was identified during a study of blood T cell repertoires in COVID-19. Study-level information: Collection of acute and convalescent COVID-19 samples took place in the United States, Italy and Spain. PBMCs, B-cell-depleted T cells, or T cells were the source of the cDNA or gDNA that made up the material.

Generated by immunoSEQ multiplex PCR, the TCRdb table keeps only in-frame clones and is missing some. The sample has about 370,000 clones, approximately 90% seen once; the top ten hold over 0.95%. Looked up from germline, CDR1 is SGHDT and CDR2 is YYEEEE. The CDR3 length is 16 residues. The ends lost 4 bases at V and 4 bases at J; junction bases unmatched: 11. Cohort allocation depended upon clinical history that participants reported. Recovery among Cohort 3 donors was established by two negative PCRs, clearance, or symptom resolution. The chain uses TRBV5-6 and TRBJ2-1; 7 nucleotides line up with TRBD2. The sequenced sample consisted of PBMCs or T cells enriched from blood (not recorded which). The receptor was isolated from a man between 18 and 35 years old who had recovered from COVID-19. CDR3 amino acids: CASSLDGLAVYNEQFF. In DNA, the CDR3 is TGTGCCAGCAGCCTAGACGGTCTAGCGGTATACAATGAGCAGTTCTTC.